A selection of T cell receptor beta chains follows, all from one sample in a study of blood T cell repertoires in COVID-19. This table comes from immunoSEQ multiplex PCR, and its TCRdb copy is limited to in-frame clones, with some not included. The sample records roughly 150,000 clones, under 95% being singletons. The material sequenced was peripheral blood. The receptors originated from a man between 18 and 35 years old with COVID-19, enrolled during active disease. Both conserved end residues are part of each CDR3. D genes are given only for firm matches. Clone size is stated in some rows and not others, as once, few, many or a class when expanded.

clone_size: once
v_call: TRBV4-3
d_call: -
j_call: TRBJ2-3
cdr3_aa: CASSQGLGRSTDTQYF
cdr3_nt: TGCGCCAGCAGCCAAGGTTTGGGGAGAAGCACAGATACGCAGTATTTT

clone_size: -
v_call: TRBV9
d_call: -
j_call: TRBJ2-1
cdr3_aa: CASSEAGTPYNEQFF
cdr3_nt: TGTGCCAGCAGCGAGGCGGGGACCCCCTACAATGAGCAGTTCTTC

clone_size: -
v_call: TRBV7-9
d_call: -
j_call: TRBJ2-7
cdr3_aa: CASKRHGSYEQYF
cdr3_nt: TGTGCCAGCAAAAGACACGGCTCCTACGAGCAGTACTTC

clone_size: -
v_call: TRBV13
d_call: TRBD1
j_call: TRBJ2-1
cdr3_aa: CASKGQYNEQFF
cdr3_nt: TGTGCCAGCAAGGGACAGTACAATGAGCAGTTCTTC

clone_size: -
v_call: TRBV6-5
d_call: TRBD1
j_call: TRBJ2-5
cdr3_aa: CALGQGAFETQYF
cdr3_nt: TGTGCCCTTGGACAGGGGGCCTTCGAGACCCAGTACTTC

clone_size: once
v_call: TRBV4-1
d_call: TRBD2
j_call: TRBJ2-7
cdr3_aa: CASSQGILADSSYEQYF
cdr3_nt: TGCGCCAGCAGCCAGGGAATTCTAGCGGATAGCTCCTACGAGCAGTACTTC

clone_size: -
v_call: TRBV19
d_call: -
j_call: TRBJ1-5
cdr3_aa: CASTVLYGSPQHF
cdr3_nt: TGTGCCAGTACCGTCCTCTACGGGTCGCCCCAGCATTTT

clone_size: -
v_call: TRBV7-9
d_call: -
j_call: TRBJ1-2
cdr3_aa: CASSPDRIDYTF
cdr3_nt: TGTGCCAGCAGCCCCGACAGGATCGACTACACCTTC

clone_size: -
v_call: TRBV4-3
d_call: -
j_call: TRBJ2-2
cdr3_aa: CASSQVHGELFF
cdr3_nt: TGCGCCAGCAGCCAAGTCCACGGGGAGCTGTTTTTT

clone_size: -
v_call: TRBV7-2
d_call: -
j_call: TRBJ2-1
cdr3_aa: CAGVILNEQFF
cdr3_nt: TGTGCCGGAGTGATACTCAATGAGCAGTTCTTC

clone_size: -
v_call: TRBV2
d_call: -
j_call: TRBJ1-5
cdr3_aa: CASSDDTFMGDQPQHF
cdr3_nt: TGTGCCAGCAGTGACGACACCTTCATGGGTGATCAGCCCCAGCATTTT

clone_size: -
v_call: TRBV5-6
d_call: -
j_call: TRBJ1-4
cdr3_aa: CASSPVATNEKLLF
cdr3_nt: TGTGCCAGCAGCCCTGTTGCAACTAATGAAAAACTGCTTTTT

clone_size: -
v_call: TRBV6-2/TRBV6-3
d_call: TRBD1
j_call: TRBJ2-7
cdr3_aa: CASSSPRGRNYEQYF
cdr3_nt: TGTGCCAGCAGTTCCCCCAGGGGGCGAAATTACGAGCAGTACTTC

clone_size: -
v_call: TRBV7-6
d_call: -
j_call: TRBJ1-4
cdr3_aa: CASSLDRATNEKLFF
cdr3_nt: TGTGCCAGCAGCTTAGACAGGGCAACTAATGAAAAACTGTTTTTT

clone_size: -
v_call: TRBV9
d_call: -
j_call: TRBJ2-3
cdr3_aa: CASSVATNHRVSTDTQYF
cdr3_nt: TGTGCCAGCAGCGTAGCAACCAACCACAGGGTTAGCACAGATACGCAGTATTTT

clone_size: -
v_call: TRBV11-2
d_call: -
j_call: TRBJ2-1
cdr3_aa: CASSLEGVSYNEQFF
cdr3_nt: TGTGCCAGCAGCTTAGAAGGAGTCTCCTACAATGAGCAGTTCTTC

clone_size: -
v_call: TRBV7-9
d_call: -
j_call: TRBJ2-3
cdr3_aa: CASSLGTGQSTDTQYF
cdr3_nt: TGTGCCAGCAGCTTAGGAACGGGACAAAGCACAGATACGCAGTATTTT

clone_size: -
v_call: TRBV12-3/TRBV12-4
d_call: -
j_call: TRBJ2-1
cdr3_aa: CASSSQGGNEQFF
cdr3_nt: TGTGCCAGCTCTTCGCAGGGCGGCAATGAGCAGTTCTTC

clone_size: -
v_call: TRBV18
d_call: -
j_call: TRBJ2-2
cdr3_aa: CASSTDTGELFF
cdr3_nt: TGTGCCAGCTCAACAGACACCGGGGAGCTGTTTTTT

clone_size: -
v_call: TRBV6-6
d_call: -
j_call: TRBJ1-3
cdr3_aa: CASRSQGRNTIYF
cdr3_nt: TGTGCCAGCAGATCGCAGGGGCGCAACACCATATATTTT

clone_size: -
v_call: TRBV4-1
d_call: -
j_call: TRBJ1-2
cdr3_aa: CASSQDQAANYGYTF
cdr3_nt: TGCGCCAGCAGCCAAGATCAGGCCGCTAACTATGGCTACACCTTC

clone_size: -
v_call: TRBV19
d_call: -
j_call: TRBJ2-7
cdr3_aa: CASSIAVDSYEQYF
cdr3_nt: TGTGCCAGTAGTATAGCGGTCGACTCCTACGAGCAGTACTTC

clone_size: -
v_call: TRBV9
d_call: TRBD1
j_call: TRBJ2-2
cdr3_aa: CASSSFFDRGKTGELFF
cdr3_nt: TGTGCCAGCAGCTCCTTCTTTGACAGGGGTAAAACCGGGGAGCTGTTTTTT

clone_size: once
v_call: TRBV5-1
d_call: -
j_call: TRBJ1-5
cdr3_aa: CASSPLGQSDQPQHF
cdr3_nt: TGCGCCAGCAGCCCTCTCGGACAAAGCGATCAGCCCCAGCATTTT

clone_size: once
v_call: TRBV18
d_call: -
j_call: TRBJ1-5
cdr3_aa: CASSPEMQAHNQPQHF
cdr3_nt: TGTGCCAGCTCACCAGAGATGCAGGCACACAATCAGCCCCAGCATTTT

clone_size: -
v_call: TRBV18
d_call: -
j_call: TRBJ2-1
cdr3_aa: CASSPPTGEGFF
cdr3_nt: TGTGCCAGCTCACCACCGACGGGAGAGGGGTTCTTC

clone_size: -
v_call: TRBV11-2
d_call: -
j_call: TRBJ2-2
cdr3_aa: CASSSNRAIAGELFF
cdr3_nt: TGTGCCAGCAGCTCCAACAGGGCGATTGCCGGGGAGCTGTTTTTT

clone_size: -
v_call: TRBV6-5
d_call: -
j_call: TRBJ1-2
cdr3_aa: CASSYSRTGDGGGYTF
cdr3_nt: TGTGCCAGCAGTTACTCAAGGACCGGGGACGGGGGAGGCTACACCTTC

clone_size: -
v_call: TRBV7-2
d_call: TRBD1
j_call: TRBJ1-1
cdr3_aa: CASSLYRGNTEAFF
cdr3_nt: TGTGCCAGCAGCTTATACAGGGGTAACACTGAAGCTTTCTTT

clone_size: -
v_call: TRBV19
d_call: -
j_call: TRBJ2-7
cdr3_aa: CASSIERGSEQYF
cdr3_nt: TGTGCCAGTAGTATAGAACGGGGGTCCGAGCAGTACTTC

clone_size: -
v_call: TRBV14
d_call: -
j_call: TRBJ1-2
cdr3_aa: CASSRTDGYGYTF
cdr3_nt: TGTGCCAGCAGCCGGACAGATGGTTATGGCTACACCTTC

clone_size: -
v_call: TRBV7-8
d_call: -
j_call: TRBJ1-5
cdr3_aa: CASSPNPSNQPQHF
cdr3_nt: TGTGCCAGCAGCCCAAATCCTAGCAATCAGCCCCAGCATTTT